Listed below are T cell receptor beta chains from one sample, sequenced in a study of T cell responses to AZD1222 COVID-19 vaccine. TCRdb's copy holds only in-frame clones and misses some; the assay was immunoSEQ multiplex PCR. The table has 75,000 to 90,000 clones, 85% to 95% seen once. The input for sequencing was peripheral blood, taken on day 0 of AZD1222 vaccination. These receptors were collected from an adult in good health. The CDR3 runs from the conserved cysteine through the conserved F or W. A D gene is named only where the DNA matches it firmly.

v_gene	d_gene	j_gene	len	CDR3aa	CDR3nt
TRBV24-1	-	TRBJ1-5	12	CATSDGDRPQHF	TGTGCCACCAGTGATGGGGACCGACCCCAGCATTTT
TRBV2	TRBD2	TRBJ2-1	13	CASNPSGDNEQFF	TGTGCCAGCAACCCTAGCGGGGACAATGAGCAGTTCTTC
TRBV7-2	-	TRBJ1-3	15	CASSPTGSSGNTIYF	TGTGCCAGCAGCCCCACAGGCAGCTCTGGAAACACCATATATTTT
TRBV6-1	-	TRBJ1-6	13	CASSEAGRSPLHF	TGTGCCAGCAGTGAAGCCGGGAGGTCACCCCTCCACTTT
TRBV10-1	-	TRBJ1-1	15	CASSESGGLGTEAFF	TGCGCCAGCAGTGAGTCGGGAGGGTTGGGGACTGAAGCTTTCTTT
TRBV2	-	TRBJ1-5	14	CAGGGNHSNQPQHF	TGTGCCGGGGGGGGGAACCATAGCAATCAGCCCCAGCATTTT
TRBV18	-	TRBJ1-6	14	CASSPDGYNSPLHF	TGTGCCAGCTCCCCGGACGGTTATAATTCACCCCTCCACTTT
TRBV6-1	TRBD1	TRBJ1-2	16	CASSEWVGQGLYGYTF	TGTGCCAGCAGTGAATGGGTAGGACAGGGGCTATATGGCTACACCTTC
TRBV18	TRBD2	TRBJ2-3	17	CASSPIPGGAVTDTQYF	TGTGCCAGCTCACCAATTCCCGGGGGGGCGGTGACAGATACGCAGTATTTT
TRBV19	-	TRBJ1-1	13	CASSPLSNTEAFF	TGTGCCAGTAGTCCCCTGTCGAACACTGAAGCTTTCTTT
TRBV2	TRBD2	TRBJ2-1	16	CASSGAGGPRINEQFF	TGTGCCAGCAGTGGGGCGGGGGGCCCCCGTATCAATGAGCAGTTCTTC
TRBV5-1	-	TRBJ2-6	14	CASSSRTLTNVLTF	TGCGCCAGCAGCTCACGGACACTAACCAACGTCCTGACTTTC
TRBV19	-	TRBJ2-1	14	CASSRLGPYNEQFF	TGTGCCAGTAGCCGACTAGGCCCCTACAATGAGCAGTTCTTC
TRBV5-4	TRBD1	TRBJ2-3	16	CASSPTGGGETDTQYF	TGTGCCAGCAGCCCGACAGGGGGCGGTGAAACAGATACGCAGTATTTT